This is a list of T cell receptor beta chains from one sample in a study of patients and donors after allogeneic stem cell transplantation. TCRdb re-derived calls from the RT-PCR reads in MiXCR, one entry per CDR3 protein. The sample has a few hundred thousand distinct CDR3 sequences; less than 15% are singletons. Sequencing was carried out using blood, either unsorted or a sorted T cell fraction (not recorded which). Receptors were obtained from a human donor who was either an allogeneic HSCT recipient or a stem cell or donor lymphocyte infusion donor (not recorded which). It is not recorded whose cells these are; they may come from a transplant donor. The conserved cysteine and the conserved F or W are not part of the CDR3 here.

TRBV3-1 | ASATVLETQY
TRBV4-3 | ASSQEGNPAVNEKLF
TRBV12-3/TRBV12-4 | ASSLAVTSAGELF
TRBV4-1 | ASSQALVDAEAF
TRBV11-1 | ASSFEGSSTEAF
TRBV5-1 | ASSWGEGAVFNEQF
TRBV30 | AWSVTTGGRDGYT
TRBV3-1 | ASMGPVSNGYT
TRBV7-2 | ASSSFSYEQY
TRBV6-1 | ASSPLDRGGTEAF
TRBV4-3 | ASSQVLGQGEAF
TRBV5-6 | ASSLPRQETQY
TRBV3-1 | ASSQGQGVGNTEAF
TRBV7-2 | ASTLTPGQGAYGYT
TRBV5-6 | ASSLQGGSYEQY
TRBV27 | ASSLTSGRDNEQF
TRBV6-2/TRBV6-3 | ASSLGQNNQPQH
TRBV28 | ASSKGLKQPQH
TRBV5-1 | ASSLEVGNTGELF
TRBV5-1 | ASSLGSGGVVNEQF
TRBV12-3/TRBV12-4 | ASAGGGPYEQY
TRBV3-1 | ASSQERGETQY
TRBV29-1 | SVETDEKLF
TRBV5-1 | ASRRREGGDTQY
TRBV4-3 | ASSQEGGSLGTEAF
TRBV7-9 | ASSLSGWEETQY
TRBV2 | ASSPGDPSSRYQETQY
TRBV3-1 | ASSPGTADVTQY
TRBV11-2 | ASSLLKVANTGELF
TRBV12-3/TRBV12-4 | ASSFGGGASYEQY
TRBV5-1 | ASSPAVLAGGTDTQY
TRBV2 | ASSRSRPNSGNTIY